This note documents a single T cell receptor (beta chain) sequence. Germline CDR1 reads ENHRY; CDR2 reads SYGVKD. Trimming cost V 6 bases and J 5 bases; bases outside gene matches: 16. The CDR3 extends over 19 amino acids. These data originate in a study of blood T cell repertoires in COVID-19. On the study more broadly: Samples representing acute and convalescent COVID-19 were sourced from the United States, Italy and Spain. In each case, the material was cDNA or gDNA derived from T cells, B-cell-depleted T cells, or PBMCs.

Study processing details: Amplification of reference gene primers provided the estimated nucleated cell counts. The table came from immunoSEQ multiplex PCR; TCRdb's copy has only in-frame clones and leaves some out. That table is the source of V, J and clone size, and D and trimming were worked out from the DNA. The sample records 9,500 to 13,000 clones, 83% being singletons. This clonotype originated in a human donor in a cohort sampled during active COVID-19. The material sequenced was peripheral blood. The V call is TRBV10-3, the J call TRBJ2-3, with TRBD2 matching over 14 bases. CDR3 in amino acids: CAIRSSGLAGVGSRDTQYF. CDR3 coding DNA: TGTGCCATCAGATCTTCGGGACTAGCGGGAGTAGGGAGCCGAGATACGCAGTATTTT.